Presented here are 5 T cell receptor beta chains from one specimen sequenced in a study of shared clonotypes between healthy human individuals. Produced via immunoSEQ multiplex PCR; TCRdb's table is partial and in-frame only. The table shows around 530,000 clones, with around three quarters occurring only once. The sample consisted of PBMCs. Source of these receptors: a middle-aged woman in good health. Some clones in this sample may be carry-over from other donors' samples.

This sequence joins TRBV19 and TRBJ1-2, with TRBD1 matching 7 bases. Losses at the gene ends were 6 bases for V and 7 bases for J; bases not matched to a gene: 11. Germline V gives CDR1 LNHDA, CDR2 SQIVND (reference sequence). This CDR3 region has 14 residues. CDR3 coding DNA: TGTGCCAGTAGAGGCCGGGACAGTTTTCGTGGCTACACCTTC. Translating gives CASRGRDSFRGYTF.

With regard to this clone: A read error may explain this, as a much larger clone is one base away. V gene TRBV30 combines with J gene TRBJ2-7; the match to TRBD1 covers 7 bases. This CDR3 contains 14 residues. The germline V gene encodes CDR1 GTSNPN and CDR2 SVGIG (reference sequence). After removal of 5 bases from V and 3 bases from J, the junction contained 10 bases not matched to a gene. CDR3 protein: CAWGPDRELYEQYF. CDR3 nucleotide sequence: TGTGCCTGGGGCCCCGACAGGGAACTCTACGAGCAGTACTTC.

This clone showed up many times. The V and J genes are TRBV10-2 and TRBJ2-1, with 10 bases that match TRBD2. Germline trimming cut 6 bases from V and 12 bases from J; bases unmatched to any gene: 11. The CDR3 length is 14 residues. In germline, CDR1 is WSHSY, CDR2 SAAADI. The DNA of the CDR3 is TGCGCCAGCAGGACTAGCGGGTCACTCGGAGGGCAGTTCTTC. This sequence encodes CASRTSGSLGGQFF.

In nucleotides, the CDR3 is TGTGCCAGCTCACCCTCCTCGAGGGGGCCTTTTGGGTACGAGCAGTACTTC. It is translated as CASSPSSRGPFGYEQYF. The genes are TRBV18 and TRBJ2-7, with 7 nucleotides matching TRBD1. Germline V gene lookup returns CDR1 KGHSH and CDR2 LQKENI. This CDR3 is built from 17 residues. Losses at the gene ends were 3 bases for V and 4 bases for J; bases not matched to a gene: 15.

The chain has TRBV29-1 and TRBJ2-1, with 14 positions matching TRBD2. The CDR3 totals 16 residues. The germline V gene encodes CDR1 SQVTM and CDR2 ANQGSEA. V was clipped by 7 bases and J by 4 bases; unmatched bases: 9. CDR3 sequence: CSAGLAGESNYNEQFF. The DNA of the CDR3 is TGCAGCGCGGGACTAGCGGGAGAATCCAATTACAATGAGCAGTTCTTC.